The 29 T cell receptor beta chains given below trace back to one sample, sequenced in a study of CD8 T cells in Susac syndrome. It was with random hexamers that roughly 0.45 to 1 ug RNA was reverse transcribed. MiXCR, run by TCRdb on the immunoSEQ multiplex PCR reads, gives a single entry per CDR3 protein. The repertoire holds some 260,000 distinct CDR3 sequences, with 70% to 90% as singletons. Sequencing was carried out using CD8+ T cells from PBMCs. The source of these receptors is a human donor with multiple sclerosis.

The rearrangement links TRBV7-3 to TRBJ2-1; D tentatively reads TRBD1 or TRBD2 (6 bases each). CDR1 and CDR2 from the germline V gene are SGHTA and FQGTGA. The V and J ends lost 2 bases and 2 bases respectively, with 10 bases between them. There are 15 residues in the CDR3. The CDR3 spells CASSLGGGTYNEQFF. The CDR3 DNA reads TGTGCCAGCAGCTTAGGAGGGGGAACCTACAATGAGCAGTTCTTC.

The chain combines TRBV20-1 with TRBJ2-7, with 7 bases aligning to TRBD2. Germline values: CDR1 DFQATT, CDR2 SNEGSKA (reference sequence). V gave up 0 bases and J gave up 6 bases; unmatched junction bases: 8. The CDR3 extends over 14 amino acids. The CDR3 nucleotides read TGCAGTGCTAGAGACCTGACTAGCCCCCTCGAGCAGTACTTC. As protein: CSARDLTSPLEQYF.

The rearrangement joins TRBV2 to TRBJ2-1; D is unresolved. The CDR3 contains 10 residues. Germline V lookup: CDR1 SNHLY, CDR2 FYNNEI. The V end lost 7 bases, the J end lost 12 bases, and 10 bases lay between the germline ends. The CDR3 nucleotides are TGTGCCAGCATGGGCAGATCGCAGTTCTTC. This gives the protein CASMGRSQFF. Supplemented by reference TRBV2 and TRBJ2-1, the full variable domain reads EPEVTQTPSHQVTQMGQEVILRCVPISNHLYFYWYRQILGQKVEFLVSFYNNEISEKSEIFDDQFSVERPDGSNFTLKIRSTKLEDSAMYFCASMGRSQFFGPGTRLTVL.

The genes are TRBV9 and TRBJ2-7, with D tentatively TRBD1 or TRBD2 (6 bases each). Germline values: CDR1 SGDLS, CDR2 YYNGEE. Trimming left V 3 bases short and J 2 bases short, with 12 bases between. This CDR3 is 14 amino acids long. The CDR3 bases are TGTGCCAGCAGCGCAACCGGGGGCGCCTACGAGCAGTACTTC. Translating it yields CASSATGGAYEQYF.

The J gene is TRBJ2-1, the V gene TRBV28; D gene ambiguous. The CDR3 length is 16 residues. Germline assignment: CDR1 MDHEN and CDR2 SYDVKM. Trimming took 6 bases from V and 0 from J, leaving 15 bases between them. Written as DNA, the CDR3 is TGTGCCAGCAGCCCGTACACTCCTAGCTCCTACAATGAGCAGTTCTTC. Translated, it gives CASSPYTPSSYNEQFF.

The chain employs TRBV4-1 and TRBJ2-2; 8 bases align to TRBD2. The CDR3 spans 15 residues. The trim removed 5 bases at V and 4 bases at J, leaving 6 bases unmatched. CDR1 is MGHRA and CDR2 is YSYEKL in the germline V gene. The CDR3 DNA follows: TGCGCCAGCAGCAAAAAAGGGACTAGCACCGGGGAGCTGTTTTTT. Translated, it gives CASSKKGTSTGELFF.

V and J are TRBV6-5 and TRBJ2-1; the D is unclear. V dropped 0 bases and J dropped 7 bases, with 4 bases sitting between them. The germline CDR1 and CDR2 sequences are MNHEY and SVGAGI. This CDR3 has 12 residues. The CDR3 reads CASSYSGNEQFF. CDR3 sequence (DNA): TGTGCCAGCAGTTACTCGGGAAATGAGCAGTTCTTC.

The chain carries TRBV4-1 and TRBJ2-1; 10 nucleotides line up with TRBD1. Germline loops: CDR1 MGHRA, CDR2 YSYEKL. The trim removed 4 bases at V and 8 bases at J, leaving 8 bases unmatched. The CDR3 length is 15 residues. The CDR3 is CASSLRDRGVDEQFF. CDR3 nucleotides: TGCGCCAGCAGCCTACGGGACAGGGGTGTGGATGAGCAGTTCTTC.

V gene TRBV6-1 combines with J gene TRBJ2-2, with D unresolved. The V gene lost 1 base and the J gene lost 6 bases, with 12 bases spanning the gap. The germline gives CDR1 MNHNS, CDR2 SASEGT. CDR3 length equals 15 residues. The CDR3 nucleotides are TGTGCCAGCAGTGAAGAAAGATTAGCCGCCGGGGAGCTGTTTTTT. Translating it yields CASSEERLAAGELFF.

The chain recombines TRBV14 with TRBJ2-1; D unresolved. Trimming took 2 bases from V and 0 from J, leaving 11 bases between them. The CDR3 consists of 16 residues. CDR1 is SGHDN and CDR2 is FVKESK in the germline V gene. The CDR3 loop reads CASSQSPGSSYNEQFF. CDR3 coding DNA: TGTGCCAGCAGCCAATCGCCAGGCAGCTCCTACAATGAGCAGTTCTTC.

The chain combines TRBV25-1 with TRBJ1-1, with D possibly matching TRBD1 (6 bases). The CDR3 contains 11 residues. Trimming shortened V by 5 bases and J by 8 bases, and 9 bases separated the two germline ends. From germline, CDR1 is MGHDK and CDR2 SYGVNS. As DNA, the CDR3 is TGTGCCAGCAGTCCGGGACACGAAGCTTTCTTT. Translation gives CASSPGHEAFF.

The rearrangement uses TRBV6-1 and TRBJ1-5, with 7 positions matching TRBD1. CDR3 length: 16 amino acids. V lost 6 bases to trimming and J lost 0 bases; unmatched junction nucleotides: 8. Germline lookup yields CDR1 MNHNS and CDR2 SASEGT. The CDR3 protein is CASSSRRTGSNQPQHF. The CDR3 coding sequence is TGTGCCAGCAGCTCCCGGCGGACAGGTAGCAATCAGCCCCAGCATTTT.

The chain links TRBV25-1 to TRBJ2-5; 8 nucleotides match TRBD2. V shed 2 bases, J shed 3 bases, and the junction held 5 bases outside the gene matches. CDR1 MGHDK and CDR2 SYGVNS come from the germline V gene. The CDR3 covers 15 residues. In DNA, the CDR3 is TGTGCCAGCAGTGAACGGAAAGCGGGAGAAGAGACCCAGTACTTC. This sequence encodes CASSERKAGEETQYF.

This clonotype was counted a single time. The V gene is TRBV21-1, the J gene TRBJ2-6; the table assigns TRBD1, which was not confirmed against the DNA. TRBV21-1 is reported as a pseudogene. The CDR3 consists of 19 residues. The CDR3 region has the DNA TGTGCCAGCAGCCCTAGGGGTAAAGGGGCGAGCTCTGGGGCCAACGTCCTGACTTTC. It codes for CASSPRGKGASSGANVLTF.

This rearrangement joins TRBV6-1 to TRBJ2-5, with D perhaps matching TRBD1 (5 bases). CDR1 and CDR2 from the germline V gene are MNHNS and SASEGT. The V and J ends lost 9 bases and 3 bases respectively, with 11 bases between them. This CDR3 region has 12 residues. CDR3 loop: CASQGVEETQYF. In nucleotides, the CDR3 is TGTGCCAGTCAAGGGGTTGAAGAGACCCAGTACTTC.

The sample holds one count of this clonotype. The V gene is TRBV27, the J gene TRBJ1-1; the D gene is possibly TRBD1 (5 bases). Trimming took 7 bases from V and 0 from J, leaving 12 bases between them. The CDR3 extends over 14 amino acids. Germline CDR1 is MNHEY and CDR2 is SMNVEV (reference sequence). CDR3 in DNA: TGTGCCAGCAAGGCCGGGGGGATGAACACTGAAGCTTTCTTT. It is translated as CASKAGGMNTEAFF.

This chain connects TRBV7-3 to TRBJ2-1; D is ambiguous. The CDR3 is 14 amino acids. Trimming pared 5 bases from V and 9 bases from J, leaving 17 bases between. Germline CDR1 and CDR2: SGHTA and FQGTGA. Here the CDR3 reads CASSGPEIRSEQFF. The DNA for the CDR3 is TGTGCCAGCAGCGGCCCCGAAATCCGGAGTGAGCAGTTCTTC.

The chain recombines TRBV6-5 with TRBJ2-1, with TRBD2 matching 8 bases. Germline lookup yields CDR1 MNHEY and CDR2 SVGAGI. V trimming: 0 bases; J trimming: 9 bases; junction bases outside the gene matches: 4. There are 14 residues in the CDR3. CDR3 bases: TGTGCCAGCAGTTACTCGAGCGGGAGTAGTGAGCAGTTCTTC. Amino acids: CASSYSSGSSEQFF.

The V call is TRBV11-2, the J call TRBJ2-3, with 8 positions matching TRBD1. CDR3 length: 12 residues. CDR1 and CDR2 from the germline V gene are SGHAT and FQNNGV. The ends lost 10 bases at V and 4 bases at J; junction bases unmatched: 4. The CDR3 region has the DNA TGTGCCACTCTGGACAGGGCAGATACGCAGTATTTT. Translating it yields CATLDRADTQYF.

This clonotype was seen a single time. The chain is built from TRBV5-1 and TRBJ1-1; no firm D call. Germline-derived CDR1 and CDR2 are SGHRS and YFSETQ. The V end lost 4 bases, the J end lost 10 bases, and 14 bases lay between the germline ends. The CDR3 runs 12 residues. This CDR3 reads CASSGGRRAAFF. CDR3 bases: TGCGCCAGCAGCGGCGGGCGCCGGGCAGCTTTCTTT.

The chain uses TRBV29-1 and TRBJ1-1; D remains unclear. There are 11 residues in the CDR3. Germline values: CDR1 SQVTM, CDR2 ANQGSEA. V dropped 8 bases and J dropped 5 bases, with 12 bases sitting between them. This CDR3 reads CSSDVRTEAFF. The CDR3 DNA sequence: TGCAGCTCTGACGTGAGGACTGAAGCTTTCTTT.

The genes are TRBV27 and TRBJ2-7; TRBD2 matches at 7 bases. V lost 1 base to trimming and J lost 2 bases; unmatched junction nucleotides: 5. Germline values: CDR1 MNHEY, CDR2 SMNVEV (reference sequence). There are 15 residues in the CDR3. CDR3 DNA sequence: TGTGCCAGCAGTTTATTGCGGGGGTATACCTACGAGCAGTACTTC. Translating it yields CASSLLRGYTYEQYF.

V is TRBV2 and J is TRBJ2-1, with D perhaps TRBD1 (6 bases). The V end lost 9 bases, the J end lost 7 bases, and 10 bases lay between the germline ends. Germline assignment: CDR1 SNHLY and CDR2 FYNNEI. The CDR3 is 11 residues long. CDR3 residues: CARGRGNEQFF. The CDR3 bases are TGTGCCAGGGGAAGGGGGAATGAGCAGTTCTTC.

The chain couples TRBV12-5 to TRBJ1-1; unclear D gene. Trimming removed 4 bases at V and 4 bases at J, with 13 bases between. The CDR3 runs 14 residues. Germline lookup yields CDR1 LGHNT and CDR2 FRNRAP. CDR3: CASGYTGIATEAFF. The CDR3 region has the DNA TGTGCTAGTGGTTACACGGGGATCGCCACTGAAGCTTTCTTT.

The chain combines TRBV20-1 with TRBJ2-5, with 12 bases identical to TRBD2. This CDR3 region has 15 residues. Per the germline V gene, CDR1 is DFQATT and CDR2 is SNEGSKA (reference sequence). Losses at the gene ends were 6 bases for V and 4 bases for J; bases not matched to a gene: 9. This CDR3 is CSARGLAGRLETQYF. CDR3 sequence (DNA): TGCAGTGCCCGGGGACTAGCGGGCCGTCTAGAGACCCAGTACTTC.

The chain combines TRBV6-6 with TRBJ2-5; D ambiguous. V shed 6 bases and J shed 0 bases, with 14 bases lying between them. Germline loops: CDR1 MNHNY, CDR2 SVGAGI (reference sequence). This CDR3 is 15 amino acids long. CDR3 nucleotide sequence: TGTGCCAGCAGCAGAGCACACCTGTACCAAGAGACCCAGTACTTC. As protein: CASSRAHLYQETQYF.

CDR3 sequence: CASSLAGHRYEQYF. The DNA of the CDR3 is TGTGCCAGCAGTTTAGCGGGACACCGCTACGAGCAGTACTTC. The chain combines TRBV27 with TRBJ2-7; perhaps D is TRBD1 or TRBD2 (6 bases each). V lost 2 bases, J lost 3 bases, and 11 bases lay in between. The CDR3 runs 14 residues. Germline V CDR1 and CDR2: MNHEY, SMNVEV (reference sequence).

This clonotype was observed a few times. The chain couples TRBV27 to TRBJ2-7, with a possible D match to TRBD1 (6 bases). The V gene lost 3 bases and the J gene lost 5 bases, with 14 bases spanning the gap. The CDR3 extends over 14 amino acids. Germline V gene data show CDR1 as MNHEY and CDR2 as SMNVEV (reference sequence). The CDR3 nucleotides read TGTGCCAGCAGTTTCAGGGGACCGGGTGACGAGCAGTACTTC. Amino acids: CASSFRGPGDEQYF.

The V gene is TRBV15, the J gene TRBJ1-5; a possible D gene is TRBD1 (5 bases). The CDR3 is 15 residues long. Deletions cut 5 bases from V and 2 bases from J, with 13 bases between. The germline gives CDR1 LNHNV, CDR2 YYDKDF (reference sequence). The CDR3 loop is CATSARDGGNQPQHF. For the CDR3, the DNA is TGTGCCACCAGCGCCAGGGACGGGGGCAATCAGCCCCAGCATTTT.